This entry lists 22 T cell receptor beta chains sequenced from one sample in a study of spatial heterogeneity in lung cancer. Indicated time point: sample taken at primary tumor resection. Whole RNA, which was extracted from tumor, nontumor lung tissue or frozen PBMC, was sequenced without any cell sorting. TCRdb redid the calling of the 5' RACE reads with MiXCR, one entry per CDR3 protein. In the table there are 22,000 or so distinct CDR3 sequences, around 4.5% of which are singletons. This specimen consisted of PBMCs, obtained at surgery. The receptors here all came from a male donor with early-stage non-small cell lung cancer.

There are many counts of this clonotype. This chain joins TRBV5-1 and TRBJ2-1, with D perhaps TRBD2 (6 bases). Trimming took off 2 bases at V and 10 bases at J, with 22 bases between the two ends. The germline V gene encodes CDR1 SGHRS and CDR2 YFSETQ. The CDR3 runs 16 residues. The CDR3, as DNA: TGCGCCAGCAGCTTACGACTCGGGAGAGGGGACGGGGAGCAGTTCTTC. Translation gives CASSLRLGRGDGEQFF.

There are many counts of this clonotype. The chain links TRBV6-5 to TRBJ1-3, with a possible D match to TRBD1 (5 bases). Trimming cost V 7 bases and J 4 bases, with 14 bases left between them. CDR1 is MNHEY, CDR2 SVGAGI, per germline. CDR3 length: 14 residues. The CDR3 spells CASKKGPIGNTIYF. The CDR3 DNA reads as TGTGCCAGCAAAAAGGGGCCGATCGGAAACACCATATATTTT.

The chain is built from TRBV10-2 and TRBJ2-3, with 8 bases lining up with TRBD2. Germline assignment: CDR1 WSHSY and CDR2 SAAADI. J gave up 3 bases and V 4 bases, and 3 bases lay outside the gene matches. The CDR3 has 14 amino acids. The chain's CDR3 is CASSVTGGTDTQYF. DNA of the CDR3: TGCGCCAGCAGTGTGACGGGAGGGACAGATACGCAGTATTTT.

This clonotype was counted at least ten times. This chain connects TRBV7-2 to TRBJ2-7; D is ambiguous. Germline-derived CDR1 and CDR2 are SGHTA and FQGNSA. The CDR3 is 12 amino acids. Between the trimmed V and J ends, which lost 5 bases and 7 bases, there was a span of 12 bases. The CDR3 DNA reads as TGTGCCAGCAGCCACTTTGGAAAAGAGCAGTACTTC. This sequence encodes CASSHFGKEQYF.

The genes are TRBV28 and TRBJ2-7, with D possibly being TRBD2 (5 bases). The germline V gene encodes CDR1 MDHEN and CDR2 SYDVKM. V shed 8 bases and J shed 2 bases, with 13 bases lying between them. The CDR3 totals 13 residues. As DNA, the CDR3 is TGTGCCAGCGAAACGGGGATGACCTACGAGCAGTACTTC. This sequence encodes CASETGMTYEQYF.

The chain links TRBV7-2 to TRBJ1-3; TRBD1 aligns across 8 bases. The V and J ends lost 3 bases and 2 bases, in that order; junction bases with no gene match: 6. From germline, CDR1 is SGHTA and CDR2 FQGNSA. The CDR3 is made up of 16 amino acids. The CDR3 sequence is CASSFGQGGTGNTIYF. DNA of the CDR3: TGTGCCAGCAGCTTTGGACAGGGTGGAACTGGAAACACCATATATTTT.

At least ten counts were recorded for this clonotype. The chain combines TRBV2 with TRBJ1-5, with D perhaps TRBD1 (5 bases). The CDR3 has 15 amino acids. V lost 2 bases to trimming and J lost 4 bases, with 12 bases between them. Germline lookup yields CDR1 SNHLY and CDR2 FYNNEI. The CDR3 protein is CASSELGAGNQPQHF. Written as DNA, the CDR3 is TGTGCCAGCAGTGAACTTGGGGCGGGGAATCAGCCCCAGCATTTT.

This clonotype was observed a handful of times. The chain uses TRBV6-9 and TRBJ2-7; D is unclear. This CDR3 is built from 15 residues. Germline V gene sequence: CDR1 MNHGY, CDR2 SVAAGI. The V and J ends lost 4 bases and 3 bases respectively, with 16 bases between them. This chain's CDR3 is CASSSRPSKGYEQYF. CDR3 coding DNA: TGTGCCAGCAGTTCAAGACCGTCCAAGGGCTACGAGCAGTACTTC.

This clonotype was detected many times. The J gene is TRBJ2-1, the V gene TRBV7-2; D remains unclear. The CDR3 totals 12 residues. V was pared by 5 bases and J by 5 bases, with 7 bases between. CDR1 is SGHTA, CDR2 FQGNSA, per germline. CDR3 DNA: TGTGCCAGCAGCCCCCAAGACAATGAGCAGTTCTTC. It codes for CASSPQDNEQFF. The variable domain in full, completed from reference TRBV7-2 and TRBJ2-1, reads GAGVSQSPSNKVTEKGKDVELRCDPISGHTALYWYRQSLGQGLEFLIYFQGNSAPDKSGLPSDRFSAERTGGSVSTLTIQRTQQEDSAVYLCASSPQDNEQFFGPGTRLTVL.

The sample holds many counts of this clonotype. The chain recombines TRBV5-4 with TRBJ2-7; D gene uncertain. The CDR3 runs 15 residues. Trimming stripped 0 bases from V and 4 bases from J, with 14 bases between. CDR1 and CDR2 (germline): SGHNT, YYREEE (reference sequence). CDR3 DNA: TGTGCCAGCAGCTTGGCCAATTCCCACTTTTACGAGCAGTACTTC. It codes for CASSLANSHFYEQYF.

This clonotype was detected many times. This chain joins TRBV20-1 and TRBJ2-7, with D tentatively TRBD1 (6 bases). This CDR3 comprises 13 residues. Germline-derived CDR1 and CDR2 are DFQATT and SNEGSKA (reference sequence). Trimming removed 6 bases from V and 0 bases from J, with 12 bases in between. The CDR3 DNA sequence: TGCAGTGCCCCGGGACACCTCTCCTACGAGCAGTACTTC. Protein sequence: CSAPGHLSYEQYF.

This clonotype occurred many times. The chain joins TRBV7-9 to TRBJ1-5; 9 bases line up with TRBD1. The trim removed 5 bases at V and 0 bases at J, leaving 5 bases unmatched. Germline V gives CDR1 SEHNR, CDR2 FQNEAQ (reference sequence). The CDR3 is made up of 16 amino acids. This CDR3 reads CASSLGTGPSNQPQHF. The CDR3 DNA reads TGTGCCAGCAGCCTCGGGACAGGGCCTAGCAATCAGCCCCAGCATTTT. The full variable domain, completed using reference TRBV7-9 and TRBJ1-5, is DTGVSQNPRHKITKRGQNVTFRCDPISEHNRLYWYRQTLGQGPEFLTYFQNEAQLEKSRLLSDRFSAERPKGSFSTLEIQRTEQGDSAMYLCASSLGTGPSNQPQHFGDGTRLSIL.

This clonotype was counted many times. The chain has TRBV7-6 and TRBJ1-5; D is unclear. The germline V and J ends were trimmed by 5 bases and 9 bases, with 17 bases remaining between them. The CDR3 spans 14 residues. Germline V gene lookup returns CDR1 SGHVS and CDR2 FNYEAQ. Written as DNA, the CDR3 is TGTGCCAGCAGCGGGTACCTATCGTCGGGGCCCCAGCATTTT. It is translated as CASSGYLSSGPQHF. Combining the CDR3 with reference TRBV7-6 and TRBJ1-5 gives the whole variable domain GAGVSQSPRYKVTKRGQDVALRCDPISGHVSLYWYRQALGQGPEFLTYFNYEAQQDKSGLPNDRFSAERPEGSISTLTIQRTEQRDSAMYRCASSGYLSSGPQHFGDGTRLSIL.

Many counts were recorded for this clonotype. The V and J genes are TRBV20-1 and TRBJ2-1; 7 bases match TRBD1. This CDR3 has 13 residues. Per the germline V gene, CDR1 is DFQATT and CDR2 is SNEGSKA (reference sequence). V was pared by 8 bases and J by 5 bases, with 9 bases of the junction left unmatched. The CDR3 bases are TGCAGTACTTACAGGGGTGGAAACAATGAGCAGTTCTTC. Translating it yields CSTYRGGNNEQFF.

This clonotype has ten or more counts. This sequence joins TRBV29-1 and TRBJ1-1; TRBD1 matches at 7 bases. J gave up 5 bases and V 7 bases, and 4 bases lay outside the gene matches. There are 11 residues in the CDR3. Germline-derived CDR1 and CDR2 are SQVTM and ANQGSEA. The CDR3 DNA sequence: TGCAGCGCCCGACAGGGAACTGAAGCTTTCTTT. Translation: CSARQGTEAFF.

This clonotype was picked up many times. J is TRBJ1-3 and V is TRBV20-1, with 11 nucleotides matching TRBD1. The trim removed 3 bases at V and 9 bases at J, leaving 10 bases unmatched. CDR1 and CDR2 (germline): DFQATT, SNEGSKA (reference sequence). This CDR3 region has 15 residues. In DNA, the CDR3 is TGCAGTGCTAGTTTAGCGGGACAGGGGGTCGGCACCATATATTTT. The encoded protein is CSASLAGQGVGTIYF.

This clonotype occurred many times. This sequence joins TRBV28 and TRBJ2-5, with D possibly being TRBD2 (5 bases). This CDR3 spans 14 amino acids. V gave up 8 bases and J gave up 4 bases, with 17 bases separating them. Germline V gene data show CDR1 as MDHEN and CDR2 as SYDVKM. This chain's CDR3 is CASCTRTRGETQYF. The CDR3 DNA is TGTGCCAGCTGTACCCGGACCCGGGGAGAGACCCAGTACTTC.

This clonotype appeared many times. The chain joins TRBV6-2 or TRBV6-3 to TRBJ1-1; 9 nucleotides align to TRBD1. After removal of 2 bases from V and 3 bases from J, the junction contained 10 bases not matched to a gene. CDR1 and CDR2 (germline): MNHEY, SVGEGT. The CDR3 spans 17 residues. The CDR3 is CASSYVLDRGTDTEAFF. In DNA form, the CDR3 reads TGTGCCAGCAGTTACGTCTTGGACAGGGGCACGGACACTGAAGCTTTCTTT.

This clonotype was picked up many times. The V and J genes are TRBV7-2 and TRBJ2-4; D gene unclear. The length of the CDR3 is 14 residues. Trimming took 7 bases from V and 3 from J, leaving 13 bases between them. Looked up from germline, CDR1 is SGHTA and CDR2 is FQGNSA. CDR3 amino acids: CASTPASHKNIQYF. The CDR3 nucleotides are TGTGCCAGCACCCCCGCCTCTCACAAAAACATTCAGTACTTC.

The sample holds many counts of this clonotype. V and J are TRBV27 and TRBJ2-7; D is perhaps TRBD1 (5 bases). Per germline, CDR1 MNHEY and CDR2 SMNVEV (reference sequence). The CDR3 runs to 15 residues. The V and J ends lost 4 bases and 2 bases respectively, with 15 bases between them. The CDR3 coding sequence is TGTGCCAGCAGTTCTCTCATACAGGACACCTACGAGCAGTACTTC. It encodes CASSSLIQDTYEQYF.

This clonotype was seen repeatedly, ten times or more. The chain employs TRBV20-1 and TRBJ2-7; perhaps TRBD2 as D (6 bases). The CDR3 loop spans 12 amino acids. The V and J ends lost 6 bases and 0 bases respectively, with 9 bases between them. Germline CDR1 DFQATT, CDR2 SNEGSKA (reference sequence). The CDR3 region is CSAAGNSYEQYF. In DNA form, the CDR3 reads TGCAGTGCGGCGGGAAACTCCTACGAGCAGTACTTC.

In this sample, this clonotype turned up many times. The rearrangement uses TRBV7-8 and TRBJ2-7; D remains unclear. In germline, CDR1 is SGHVS, CDR2 FQNEAQ. V shed 1 base and J shed 2 bases, with 9 bases lying between them. This CDR3 has 14 residues. CDR3 nucleotide sequence: TGTGCCAGCAGCTTAGGTGGCGGAACCTACGAGCAGTACTTC. The encoded protein is CASSLGGGTYEQYF.